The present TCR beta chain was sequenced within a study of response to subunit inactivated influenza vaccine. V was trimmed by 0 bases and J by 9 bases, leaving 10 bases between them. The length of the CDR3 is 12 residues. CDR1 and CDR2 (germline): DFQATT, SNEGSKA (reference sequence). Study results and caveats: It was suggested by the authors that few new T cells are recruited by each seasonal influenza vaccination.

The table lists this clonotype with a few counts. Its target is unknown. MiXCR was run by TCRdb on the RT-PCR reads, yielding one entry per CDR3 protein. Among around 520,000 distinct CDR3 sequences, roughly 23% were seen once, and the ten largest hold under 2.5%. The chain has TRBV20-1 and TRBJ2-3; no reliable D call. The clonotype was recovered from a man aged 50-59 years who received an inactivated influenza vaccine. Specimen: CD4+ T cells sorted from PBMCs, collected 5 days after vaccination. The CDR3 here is CSARDGEYTQYF. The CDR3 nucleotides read TGCAGTGCTAGAGATGGCGAGTACACGCAGTATTTT.